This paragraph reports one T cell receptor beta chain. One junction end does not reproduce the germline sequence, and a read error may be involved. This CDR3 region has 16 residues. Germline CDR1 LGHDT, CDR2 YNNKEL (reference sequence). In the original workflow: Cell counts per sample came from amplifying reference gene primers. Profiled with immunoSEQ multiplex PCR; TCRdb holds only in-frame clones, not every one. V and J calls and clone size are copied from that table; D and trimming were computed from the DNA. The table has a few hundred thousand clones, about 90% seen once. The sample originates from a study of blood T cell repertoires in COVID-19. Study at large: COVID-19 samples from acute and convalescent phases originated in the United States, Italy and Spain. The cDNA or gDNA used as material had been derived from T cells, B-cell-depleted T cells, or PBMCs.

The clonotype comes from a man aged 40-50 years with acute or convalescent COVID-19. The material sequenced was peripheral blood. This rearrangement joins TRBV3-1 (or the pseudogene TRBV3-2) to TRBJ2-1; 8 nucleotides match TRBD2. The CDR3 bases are TGTGCCCGCAGCTTTCGGGGGGGGGACTCCTACAATGAGCAGTTCTTC. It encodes CARSFRGGDSYNEQFF.